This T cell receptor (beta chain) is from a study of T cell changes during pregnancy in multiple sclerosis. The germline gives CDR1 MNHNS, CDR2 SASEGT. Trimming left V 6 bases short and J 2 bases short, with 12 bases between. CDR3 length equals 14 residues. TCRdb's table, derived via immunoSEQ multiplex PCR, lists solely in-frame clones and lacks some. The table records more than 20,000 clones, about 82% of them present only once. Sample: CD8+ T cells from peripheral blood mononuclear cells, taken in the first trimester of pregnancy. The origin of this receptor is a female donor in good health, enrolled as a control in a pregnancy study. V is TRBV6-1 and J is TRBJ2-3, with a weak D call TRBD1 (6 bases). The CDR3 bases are TGTGCCAGCAGGATGGACAGCCCCACAGATACGCAGTATTTT. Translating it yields CASRMDSPTDTQYF.